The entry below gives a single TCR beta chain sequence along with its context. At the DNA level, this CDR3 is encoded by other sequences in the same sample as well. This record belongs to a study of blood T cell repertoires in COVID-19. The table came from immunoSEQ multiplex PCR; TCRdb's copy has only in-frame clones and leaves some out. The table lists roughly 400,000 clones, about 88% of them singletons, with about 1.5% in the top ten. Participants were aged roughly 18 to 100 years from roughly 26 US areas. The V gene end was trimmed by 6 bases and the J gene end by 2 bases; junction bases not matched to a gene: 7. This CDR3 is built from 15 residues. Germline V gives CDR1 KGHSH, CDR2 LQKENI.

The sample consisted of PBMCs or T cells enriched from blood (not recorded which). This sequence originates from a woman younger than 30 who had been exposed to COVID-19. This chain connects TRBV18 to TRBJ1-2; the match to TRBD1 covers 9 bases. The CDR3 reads CASSRPGTGNYGYTF. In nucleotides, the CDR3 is TGTGCCAGCTCGCGGCCGGGGACAGGGAACTATGGCTACACCTTC.